This record concerns one TCR beta chain sequence. Its cognate antigen is unknown. The source of the sample is a study of shared clonotypes between healthy human individuals. Findings of the study overall: With a few donors compared, roughly 4.9% of naive CD4 clonotypes were shared.

Only in-frame clones appear in the TCRdb table, and some are missing; sequencing was by immunoSEQ multiplex PCR. This table holds under 1,100,000 clones, roughly 80% found once. Germline V gene lookup returns CDR1 KGHSH and CDR2 LQKENI. V gave up 5 bases and J gave up 1 base; unmatched junction bases: 3. The CDR3 has 14 residues. The receptor's source is a man aged 18 to 29 in good health. Material for sequencing was memory CD4+ T cells sorted from blood. Described subset: CD45RA-negative fraction. This chain links TRBV18 with TRBJ1-1, with 8 bases aligning to TRBD1. The CDR3 DNA is TGTGCCAGCTCAGATCAGGGGGCGAACACTGAAGCTTTCTTT. This encodes CASSDQGANTEAFF.